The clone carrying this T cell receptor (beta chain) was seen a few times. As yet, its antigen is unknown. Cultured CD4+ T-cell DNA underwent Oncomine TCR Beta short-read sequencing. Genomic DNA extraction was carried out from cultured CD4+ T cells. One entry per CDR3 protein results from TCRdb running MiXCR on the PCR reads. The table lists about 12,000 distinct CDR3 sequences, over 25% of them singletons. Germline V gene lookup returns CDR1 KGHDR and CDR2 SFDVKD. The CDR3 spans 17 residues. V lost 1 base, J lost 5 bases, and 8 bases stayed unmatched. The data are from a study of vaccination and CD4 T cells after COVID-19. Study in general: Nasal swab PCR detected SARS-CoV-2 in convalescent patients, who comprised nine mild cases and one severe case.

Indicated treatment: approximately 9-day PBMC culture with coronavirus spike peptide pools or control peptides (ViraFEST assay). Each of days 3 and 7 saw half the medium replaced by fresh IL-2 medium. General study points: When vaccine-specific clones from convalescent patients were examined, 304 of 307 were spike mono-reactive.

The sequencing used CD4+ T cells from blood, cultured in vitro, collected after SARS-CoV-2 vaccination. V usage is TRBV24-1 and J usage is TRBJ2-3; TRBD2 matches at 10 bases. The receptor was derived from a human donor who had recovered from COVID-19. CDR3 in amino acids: CATSDFWASGSKDTQYF. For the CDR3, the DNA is TGTGCCACCAGTGATTTTTGGGCTAGCGGGAGTAAAGATACGCAGTATTTT.